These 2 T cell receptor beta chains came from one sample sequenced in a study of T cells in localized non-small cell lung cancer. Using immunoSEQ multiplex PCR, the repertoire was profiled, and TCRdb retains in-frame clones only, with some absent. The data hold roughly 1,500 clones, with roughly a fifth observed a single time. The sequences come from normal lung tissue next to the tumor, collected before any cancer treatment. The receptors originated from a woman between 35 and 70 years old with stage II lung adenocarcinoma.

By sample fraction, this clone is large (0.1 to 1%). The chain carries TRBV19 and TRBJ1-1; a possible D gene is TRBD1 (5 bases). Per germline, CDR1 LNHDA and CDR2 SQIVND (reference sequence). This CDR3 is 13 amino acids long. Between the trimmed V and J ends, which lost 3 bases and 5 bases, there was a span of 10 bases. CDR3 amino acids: CASSIAGVTEAFF. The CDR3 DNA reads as TGTGCCAGTAGTATTGCGGGGGTGACTGAAGCTTTCTTT.

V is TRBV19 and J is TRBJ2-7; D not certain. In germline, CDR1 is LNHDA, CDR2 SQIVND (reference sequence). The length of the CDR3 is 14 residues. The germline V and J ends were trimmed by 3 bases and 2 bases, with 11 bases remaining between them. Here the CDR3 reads CASSIGQLAYEQYF. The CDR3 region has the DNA TGTGCCAGTAGTATCGGGCAGCTGGCCTACGAGCAGTACTTC.